This TCR beta chain was sequenced during a study of T-cell memory formation after mild COVID-19. Turning to the study itself: TCR clusters largely stayed donor specific.

This clonotype was seen a few times. Its antigen is still unknown. Germline lookup yields CDR1 MNHEY and CDR2 SVGEGT. The CDR3 sequence is 11 residues long. V lost 7 bases, J lost 5 bases, and 7 bases lay in between. TCRdb processed the 5' RACE reads anew with MiXCR; each CDR3 protein has one entry. The data show a few hundred thousand distinct CDR3 sequences, about a fifth seen once. Overall study results and limits: Contracting clones from day 15 to 85 showed balanced CD4/CD8; later expanders favored CD4+.

The TCR was taken from an adult woman who had mild COVID-19 (a few samples of this study predate the infection). Cell type and time point are not known. The rearrangement uses TRBV6-2 or TRBV6-3 and TRBJ2-3, with D unclear. The source material was PBMCs or a T cell subset sorted from them (not recorded which). The CDR3 region is CASTDRDTQYF. The CDR3 DNA reads TGTGCCAGCACCGATCGAGATACGCAGTATTTT.